This T cell receptor beta chain came from a study of shared clonotypes between healthy human individuals. Points from the study as a whole: Naive subsets generally exceeded memory subsets in estimated richness.

Sequenced by immunoSEQ multiplex PCR; TCRdb stores in-frame clones only, minus some. The sample shows millions of clones, about 95% of them seen only once. Turning to this clone: The antigen is not known.

It was CD45RO-negative cells, positively selected for CCR7, that made up naive CD8 cells, with terminally differentiated effector memory CD45RA+ cells excluded. The origin of this receptor is a young man in good health. Input material: naive CD8+ T cells sorted from blood.

CDR3 amino acids: CASSLSGFYNSPLHF. CDR3 sequence (DNA): TGTGCCAGCAGCTTATCGGGCTTCTATAATTCACCCCTCCACTTT. The chain recombines TRBV7-2 with TRBJ1-6; no definite D call. With 2 bases removed from V and 3 bases from J, the gap between germline ends came to 8 bases. The CDR3 length is 15 residues. Germline V gene sequence: CDR1 SGHTA, CDR2 FQGNSA.